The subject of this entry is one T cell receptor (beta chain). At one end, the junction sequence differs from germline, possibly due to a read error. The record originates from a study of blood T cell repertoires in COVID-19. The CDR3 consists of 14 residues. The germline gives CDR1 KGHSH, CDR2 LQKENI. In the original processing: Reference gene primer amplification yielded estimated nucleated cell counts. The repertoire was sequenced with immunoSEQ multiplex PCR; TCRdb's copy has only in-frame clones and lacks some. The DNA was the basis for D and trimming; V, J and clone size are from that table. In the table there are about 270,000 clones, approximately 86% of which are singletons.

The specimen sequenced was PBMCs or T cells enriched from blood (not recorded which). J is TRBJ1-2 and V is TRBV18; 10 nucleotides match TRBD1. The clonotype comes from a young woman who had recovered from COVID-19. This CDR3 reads CASSPLSGTGAYTF. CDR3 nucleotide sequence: TGTGCCAGCTCGCCACTAAGTGGGACAGGGGCCTACACCTTC.